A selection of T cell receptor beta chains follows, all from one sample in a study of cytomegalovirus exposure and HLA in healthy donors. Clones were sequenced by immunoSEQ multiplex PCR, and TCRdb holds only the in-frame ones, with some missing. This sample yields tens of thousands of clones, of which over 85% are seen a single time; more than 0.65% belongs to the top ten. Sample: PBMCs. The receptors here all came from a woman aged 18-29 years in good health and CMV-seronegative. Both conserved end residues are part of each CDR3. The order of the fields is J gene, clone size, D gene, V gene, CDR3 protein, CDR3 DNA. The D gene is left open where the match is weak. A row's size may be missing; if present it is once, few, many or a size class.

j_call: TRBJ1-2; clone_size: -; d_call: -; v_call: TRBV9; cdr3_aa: CASSVSGNYGYTF; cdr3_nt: TGTGCCAGCAGCGTATCAGGGAACTATGGCTACACCTTC
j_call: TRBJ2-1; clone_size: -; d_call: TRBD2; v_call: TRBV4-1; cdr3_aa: CASGGDGRASNEQFF; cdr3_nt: TGCGCCAGCGGAGGGGACGGGAGGGCAAGTAATGAGCAGTTCTTC
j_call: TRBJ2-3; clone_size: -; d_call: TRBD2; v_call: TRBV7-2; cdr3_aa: CASSLARGLAGGSDTQYF; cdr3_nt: TGTGCCAGCAGCTTAGCACGCGGGCTAGCGGGAGGCTCAGATACGCAGTATTTT
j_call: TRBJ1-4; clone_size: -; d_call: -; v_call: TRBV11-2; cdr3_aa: CASRQQATNEKLFF; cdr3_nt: TGTGCCAGCAGACAGCAAGCAACTAATGAAAAACTGTTTTTT
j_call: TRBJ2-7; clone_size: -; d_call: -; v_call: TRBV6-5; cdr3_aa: CASRQDRRSADEQYF; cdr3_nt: TGTGCCAGCAGACAAGACAGGCGGTCAGCGGACGAGCAGTACTTC
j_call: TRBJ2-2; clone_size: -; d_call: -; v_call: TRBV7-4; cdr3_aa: CASSLERFPGELFF; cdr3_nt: TGTGCCAGCAGCTTAGAGAGGTTTCCCGGGGAGCTGTTTTTT
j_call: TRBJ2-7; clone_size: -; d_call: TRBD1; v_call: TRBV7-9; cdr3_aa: CASSQSGDRDRLQYF; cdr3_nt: TGTGCCAGCAGCCAAAGTGGGGACAGGGATCGATTACAGTACTTC
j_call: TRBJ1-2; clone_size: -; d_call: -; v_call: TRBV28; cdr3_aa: CASSPPGSPTLYGYTF; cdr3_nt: TGTGCCAGCAGTCCGCCCGGGTCACCTACTCTCTATGGCTACACCTTC
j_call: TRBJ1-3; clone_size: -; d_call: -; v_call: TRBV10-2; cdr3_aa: CASSVERKRGNTIYF; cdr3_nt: TGCGCCAGCAGTGTGGAGAGAAAGCGGGGAAACACCATATATTTT
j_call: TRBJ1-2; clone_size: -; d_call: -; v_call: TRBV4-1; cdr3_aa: CASSQTFPSDYGYTF; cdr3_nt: TGCGCCAGCAGCCAAACCTTTCCGAGTGACTATGGCTACACCTTC
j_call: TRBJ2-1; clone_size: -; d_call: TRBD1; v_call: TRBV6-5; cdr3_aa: CASSYGQGTFDEQFF; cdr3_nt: TGTGCCAGCAGTTACGGACAGGGAACTTTCGATGAGCAGTTCTTC
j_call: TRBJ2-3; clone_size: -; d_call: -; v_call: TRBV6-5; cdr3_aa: CASSYDNGDTQYF; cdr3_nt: TGTGCCAGCAGTTATGACAACGGAGATACGCAGTATTTT
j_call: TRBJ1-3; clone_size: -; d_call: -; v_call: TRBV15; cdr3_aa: CATSRPQGDYSGNTIYF; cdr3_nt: TGTGCCACCAGCAGACCCCAAGGGGACTACTCTGGAAACACCATATATTTT
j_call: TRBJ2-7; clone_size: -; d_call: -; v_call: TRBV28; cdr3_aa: CASSSSTQGLNRVQYF; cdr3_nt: TGTGCCAGCAGTTCATCTACCCAGGGTCTTAATCGAGTGCAGTACTTC
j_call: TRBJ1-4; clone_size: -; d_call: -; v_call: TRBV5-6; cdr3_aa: CASSFGPTNEKLFF; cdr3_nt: TGTGCCAGCAGCTTTGGGCCTACTAATGAAAAACTGTTTTTT
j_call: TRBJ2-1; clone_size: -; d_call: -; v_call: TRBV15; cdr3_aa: CATSTTHFERAVGSYNEQFF; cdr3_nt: TGTGCCACCAGCACCACACACTTCGAGCGGGCGGTGGGCTCCTACAATGAGCAGTTCTTC
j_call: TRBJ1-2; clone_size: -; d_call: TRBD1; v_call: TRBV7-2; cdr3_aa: CASTRFPGQGYGYTF; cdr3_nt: TGTGCCAGCACTCGATTCCCGGGACAGGGGTACGGCTACACCTTC
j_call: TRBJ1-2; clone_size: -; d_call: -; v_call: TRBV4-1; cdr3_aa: CASSQSGNYGYTF; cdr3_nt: TGCGCCAGCAGCCAATCAGGGAACTATGGCTACACCTTC
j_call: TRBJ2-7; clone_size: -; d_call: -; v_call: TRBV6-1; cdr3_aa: CASSKRTGDDYEQYF; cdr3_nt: TGTGCCAGCAGTAAGCGGACGGGGGACGACTACGAGCAGTACTTC
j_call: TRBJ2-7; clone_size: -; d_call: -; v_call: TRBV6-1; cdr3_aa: CASSPSLHEQYF; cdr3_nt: TGTGCCAGCAGCCCCTCCCTCCACGAGCAGTACTTC
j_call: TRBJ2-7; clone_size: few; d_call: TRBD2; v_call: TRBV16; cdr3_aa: CASSQLGRGRGGLEPYEQYF; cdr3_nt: TGTGCCAGCAGCCAATTAGGACGTGGCCGCGGGGGACTAGAGCCCTACGAGCAGTACTTC
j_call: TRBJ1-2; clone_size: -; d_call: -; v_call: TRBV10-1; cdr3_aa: CASIGTIYGYTF; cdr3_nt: TGCGCCAGCATTGGGACAATCTATGGCTACACCTTC
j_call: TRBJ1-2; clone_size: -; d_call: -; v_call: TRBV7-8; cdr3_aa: CASSSNGLNGYTF; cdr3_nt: TGTGCCAGCAGCTCAAACGGACTTAATGGCTACACCTTC
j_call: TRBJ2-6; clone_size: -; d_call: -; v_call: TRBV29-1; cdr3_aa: CSVQGGGAGANVLTF; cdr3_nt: TGCAGCGTTCAAGGGGGAGGGGCAGGGGCCAACGTCCTGACTTTC